Below are 22 T cell receptor beta chains sequenced from a single sample in a study of blood T cell repertoires in COVID-19. Assay: immunoSEQ multiplex PCR; the TCRdb copy retains only in-frame clones and omits some. This sample carries approximately 300,000 clones, roughly 89% of them seen once, and the ten largest clones take over 1.5%. Input material: peripheral blood. The receptors were gathered from a woman aged 30 to 39 with COVID-19, enrolled during active disease.

V is TRBV6-5 and J is TRBJ2-2, with 10 nucleotides matching TRBD2. Trimming cost V 8 bases and J 6 bases; bases outside gene matches: 9. The CDR3 covers 15 residues. CDR1 is MNHEY and CDR2 is SVGAGI in the germline V gene. Written as DNA, the CDR3 is TGTGCCAGCTTTTACCAAGCGGGGGGGCCCGGGGAGCTGTTTTTT. Its translation is CASFYQAGGPGELFF.

The CDR3 bases are TGTGCCAGCAGCTTGGGGCAGGGGAGCTCCTACGAGCAGTACGTC. Its protein is CASSLGQGSSYEQYV. This chain links TRBV5-6 with TRBJ2-7, with D tentatively TRBD1 (6 bases). In germline, CDR1 is SGHDT, CDR2 YYEEEE. V was shortened by 0 bases and J by 0 bases, with 10 bases between the two germline ends. The CDR3 length is 15 residues.

CDR3 amino acids: CASSLSTYNEQFF. The CDR3, as DNA: TGTGCCAGCAGTTTGTCCACCTACAATGAGCAGTTCTTC. The chain employs TRBV28 and TRBJ2-1; D not certain. In germline, CDR1 is MDHEN, CDR2 SYDVKM. V was clipped by 3 bases and J by 2 bases, with 5 bases between them. The CDR3 totals 13 residues.

This chain links TRBV2 with TRBJ2-5; maybe TRBD2 (7 bases). The germline V gene has CDR1 SNHLY and CDR2 FYNNEI. This CDR3 is built from 15 residues. The V end was cut by 1 base, the J end by 1 base, with 10 bases between. Here the CDR3 reads CASSEGGGTQETQYF. DNA for the CDR3: TGTGCCAGCAGTGAAGGGGGGGGCACCCAAGAGACCCAGTACTTC.

This sequence joins TRBV4-1 and TRBJ1-2; D unclear. This CDR3 comprises 15 residues. CDR1 is MGHRA, CDR2 YSYEKL, per germline. With 0 bases removed from V and 2 bases from J, the gap between germline ends came to 10 bases. CDR3 sequence: CASSQDDAGNYGYTF. The CDR3 DNA follows: TGCGCCAGCAGCCAAGATGACGCCGGGAACTATGGCTACACCTTC.

This clone has only one observation. The CDR3 nucleotides are TGTGCCAGCAGTGGGACAGGGAACAATCAGCCCCAGCATTTT. Its translation is CASSGTGNNQPQHF. V gene TRBV7-2 combines with J gene TRBJ1-5; 9 bases line up with TRBD1. CDR3 size: 14 residues. V lost 6 bases and J lost 3; bases outside the gene matches: 3. Germline V gene lookup returns CDR1 SGHTA and CDR2 FQGNSA.

This clone has only one observation. The chain combines TRBV27 with TRBJ1-6; no reliable D call. V shed 3 bases and J shed 10 bases, with 7 bases lying between them. CDR3 length: 12 amino acids. Germline V gene lookup returns CDR1 MNHEY and CDR2 SMNVEV (reference sequence). This chain's CDR3 is CASSFPLSPLHF. The CDR3 DNA follows: TGTGCCAGCAGTTTCCCTCTCTCACCCCTCCACTTT.

As for this clone: The germline gene is not matched at one end of the junction; a read error may be the cause. The rearrangement uses TRBV7-7 and TRBJ2-3, with D tentatively TRBD2 (5 bases). Germline V CDR1 and CDR2: SSHAT, FNYEAQ (reference sequence). The CDR3 contains 14 residues. The CDR3 protein is CASSLGRATDTQYF. The CDR3, as DNA: TGTGCTAGCAGCTTAGGGCGGGCTACAGATACGCAGTATTTT.

This clone was seen just once. The J gene is TRBJ1-1, the V gene TRBV27, with D possibly matching TRBD1 (6 bases). V dropped 3 bases and J dropped 3 bases, with 8 bases sitting between them. Germline V gene data show CDR1 as MNHEY and CDR2 as SMNVEV (reference sequence). The CDR3 runs to 13 residues. CDR3 DNA sequence: TGTGCCAGCAGTTTCAAGGGGGACACTGAAGCTTTCTTT. Its protein is CASSFKGDTEAFF.

Details on this clone: Other DNA variants within this sample encode the same CDR3. The chain employs TRBV9 and TRBJ2-3, with a tentative D call TRBD2 (7 bases). This CDR3 has 15 amino acids. Germline values: CDR1 SGDLS, CDR2 YYNGEE. V was pared by 2 bases and J by 4 bases, with 14 bases between. CDR3 in DNA: TGTGCCAGCAGCGTTGCGGGGGCGGGGGCAGATACGCAGTATTTT. Translating gives CASSVAGAGADTQYF.

The V and J genes are TRBV27 and TRBJ1-1; 8 bases line up with TRBD1. Unmatched junction bases numbered 13, after V lost 2 bases and J lost 14 bases. This CDR3 comprises 14 residues. Germline V gives CDR1 MNHEY, CDR2 SMNVEV (reference sequence). As DNA, the CDR3 is TGTGCCAGCAGTTTACGGACAGGGCCCAATCGACGCTTCTTT. Translated, it gives CASSLRTGPNRRFF.

The rearrangement links TRBV7-2 to TRBJ1-1; 10 bases map to TRBD1. From germline, CDR1 is SGHTA and CDR2 FQGNSA. The junction had 10 bases not matched to a gene; V was cut back by 5 bases and J by 4 bases. The CDR3 has 16 amino acids. CDR3 loop: CASSPRGRTGGTEAFF. The CDR3 nucleotides read TGTGCCAGCAGCCCCCGAGGTAGGACAGGGGGCACTGAAGCTTTCTTT.

The CDR3 region has the DNA TGTGCCAGTTCCCCGGACTACCCCTACGAGCAGTACTTC. Its protein product is CASSPDYPYEQYF. The V and J genes are TRBV9 and TRBJ2-7; D is perhaps TRBD2 (6 bases). The CDR3 contains 13 residues. Germline V CDR1 and CDR2: SGDLS, YYNGEE. Trimming left V 8 bases short and J 2 bases short, with 14 bases between.

The chain employs TRBV6-6 and TRBJ2-7; TRBD1 is a possible D gene (5 bases). Per the germline V gene, CDR1 is MNHNY and CDR2 is SVGAGI (reference sequence). Trimming pared 8 bases from V and 0 bases from J, leaving 8 bases between. This CDR3 has 12 amino acids. CDR3 amino acids: CASGHSSYEQYF. The CDR3 coding sequence is TGTGCCAGCGGACACAGCTCCTACGAGCAGTACTTC.

The V and J genes are TRBV18 and TRBJ2-2, with 12 nucleotides matching TRBD2. V gave up 4 bases and J gave up 5 bases; unmatched junction bases: 8. The CDR3 totals 17 residues. Germline assignment: CDR1 KGHSH and CDR2 LQKENI. This CDR3 is CASSLGLAGLWTGELFF. CDR3 DNA sequence: TGTGCCAGCTCACTCGGACTAGCGGGGCTCTGGACCGGGGAGCTGTTTTTT.

V is TRBV5-5 and J is TRBJ2-6; weak D call: TRBD1 (5 bases). The CDR3 runs to 16 residues. The germline V gene has CDR1 SGHKS and CDR2 YYEKEE (reference sequence). Trimming took off 0 bases at V and 2 bases at J, with 9 bases between the two ends. For the CDR3, the DNA is TGTGCCAGCAGCTTGGTCAGGGTAACTGGGGCCAACGTCCTGACTTTC. Translating gives CASSLVRVTGANVLTF.

The genes are TRBV5-6 and TRBJ1-1; TRBD1 is a possible D gene (5 bases). V lost 0 bases and J lost 0, with 15 bases in between. The germline gives CDR1 SGHDT, CDR2 YYEEEE. The CDR3 length is 17 residues. The CDR3 coding sequence is TGTGCCAGCAGCTTGGCCTTGTGGGAGGGGATGAACACTGAAGCTTTCTTT. Its protein is CASSLALWEGMNTEAFF.

The V call is TRBV20-1, the J call TRBJ2-2; D not resolved. In germline, CDR1 is DFQATT, CDR2 SNEGSKA (reference sequence). The CDR3 loop spans 13 amino acids. V was shortened by 3 bases and J by 5 bases, with 10 bases between the two germline ends. The CDR3 coding sequence is TGCAGTGCTAGTAGACAAATTACCGGGGAGCTGTTTTTT. It encodes CSASRQITGELFF.

V and J are TRBV30 and TRBJ2-7; D perhaps matches TRBD1 (6 bases). Germline-derived CDR1 and CDR2 are GTSNPN and SVGIG (reference sequence). The CDR3 consists of 16 residues. Between the trimmed V and J ends, which lost 0 bases and 2 bases, there was a span of 17 bases. For the CDR3, the DNA is TGTGCCTGGAGTGTACTCGGCAGGGGTTCAGCCTACGAGCAGTACTTC. It is translated as CAWSVLGRGSAYEQYF.

The V call is TRBV18, the J call TRBJ1-1; a possible D gene is TRBD1 (6 bases). CDR3 size: 14 residues. Germline V gives CDR1 KGHSH, CDR2 LQKENI. Between the trimmed V and J ends, which lost 5 bases and 6 bases, there was a span of 16 bases. CDR3 in amino acids: CASSGRDISAEAFF. DNA of the CDR3: TGTGCCAGCTCAGGCCGGGACATATCTGCTGAAGCTTTCTTT. Full variable domain (rest looked up from reference TRBV18 and TRBJ1-1): NAGVMQNPRHLVRRRGQEARLRCSPMKGHSHVYWYRQLPEEGLKFMVYLQKENIIDESGMPKERFSAEFPKEGPSILRIQQVVRGDSAAYFCASSGRDISAEAFFGQGTRLTVV.

J is TRBJ1-4 and V is TRBV19; D perhaps matches TRBD1 (6 bases). This CDR3 is built from 15 residues. The V and J ends lost 3 bases and 7 bases respectively, with 15 bases between them. Germline CDR1 LNHDA, CDR2 SQIVND (reference sequence). CDR3 protein: CASSIPGVNGEKLFF. The CDR3 DNA follows: TGTGCCAGTAGTATTCCAGGGGTTAATGGTGAAAAACTGTTTTTT.

The rearrangement joins TRBV7-2 to TRBJ2-1, with 8 bases lining up with TRBD1. Trimming at V came to 1 base and at J to 2 bases, leaving 1 base not matched to a gene. CDR3 length: 15 amino acids. Germline V gene data show CDR1 as SGHTA and CDR2 as FQGNSA. The CDR3 reads CASSLEQGAYNEQFF. CDR3 in DNA: TGTGCCAGCAGCTTAGAACAGGGGGCCTACAATGAGCAGTTCTTC.